This entry lists 18 T cell receptor beta chains sequenced from one sample in a study of blood T cells in healthy people across ages. Combining a sample-barcoded 5' primer with a J-beta primer mix, a second PCR ran for about 7 to 11 cycles. TCRdb called the 5' RACE reads again in MiXCR, with one record for every CDR3 protein. The top ten clones hold roughly 15% of a sample with approximately 700,000 distinct CDR3 sequences, 32% of them seen once. Sequenced sample: blood. The source of these receptors is a woman at least 80 years old in good health.

About this clonotype: A much bigger clone sits one base away, suggesting this may be a read error. J is TRBJ2-5 and V is TRBV29-1; 10 nucleotides line up with TRBD2. The better agreement between TRBJ2-1 and the DNA end casts doubt on the J call. This CDR3 is 14 amino acids long. The germline V gene encodes CDR1 SQVTM and CDR2 ANQGSEA. CDR3 DNA sequence: TGCAGCGTTGTAGCGGGGGGCTCTCAAGAGACCCAGTTCTTC. Amino acid sequence: CSVVAGGSQETQFF.

In its sample, this clonotype was seen a few times. The gene calls are TRBV30 and TRBJ2-7, with 9 bases aligning to TRBD1. This CDR3 comprises 14 residues. Losses at the gene ends were 2 bases for V and 2 bases for J; bases not matched to a gene: 4. Germline CDR1 reads GTSNPN; CDR2 reads SVGIG (reference sequence). This CDR3 is CAWSPTGGPYEQYF. The CDR3 DNA sequence: TGTGCCTGGAGTCCGACAGGGGGGCCCTACGAGCAGTACTTC.

This clonotype has just a few counts. This clone may be a read error of a much larger clone one base away. The V and J genes are TRBV12-3 or TRBV12-4 and TRBJ2-5, with D possibly TRBD2 on 5 matching bases. The CDR3 length is 12 residues. Trimming removed 2 bases from V and 11 bases from J, with 12 bases in between. The CDR3 reads CASSLKRNEQYF. The DNA of the CDR3 is TGTGCCAGCAGTTTAAAGCGGAATGAGCAGTACTTC.

This clonotype was counted between two and nine times. The J gene is TRBJ1-1, the V gene TRBV5-5, with TRBD1 as a possible D gene (5 bases). Germline V gene lookup returns CDR1 SGHKS and CDR2 YYEKEE (reference sequence). The CDR3 totals 15 residues. Trimming pared 0 bases from V and 5 bases from J, leaving 14 bases between. The CDR3 spells CASSLEGRAVTEAFF. CDR3 sequence (DNA): TGTGCCAGCAGCTTGGAGGGCAGGGCTGTAACTGAAGCTTTCTTT.

This clonotype was seen repeatedly, ten times or more. The chain recombines TRBV5-1 with TRBJ2-4, with unresolved D. V lost 1 base and J lost 5, with 10 bases in between. The CDR3 is made up of 14 amino acids. Per the germline V gene, CDR1 is SGHRS and CDR2 is YFSETQ. CDR3 DNA: TGCGCCAGCAGCTTGTGGGGTGAGGAAAACATTCAGTACTTC. Translation gives CASSLWGEENIQYF.

Of note for this clonotype: This sequence may be a read error, since a much larger clone differs from it by one base. The rearrangement joins TRBV20-1 to TRBJ1-2; 8 bases line up with TRBD1. The germline V gene encodes CDR1 DFQATT and CDR2 SNEGSKA (reference sequence). The CDR3 spans 16 residues. CDR3 protein: CSASLTQGARNYGCTF. The CDR3 DNA follows: TGCAGTGCTAGCCTTACTCAGGGGGCGCGGAACTATGGCTGCACCTTC.

A single count supports this clonotype. The chain has TRBV7-2 and TRBJ2-1, with unresolved D. Germline values: CDR1 SGHTA, CDR2 FQGNSA. This CDR3 region has 12 residues. The V and J ends lost 2 bases and 8 bases respectively, with 7 bases between them. This chain's CDR3 is CASSLNSYEQFF. In DNA form, the CDR3 reads TGTGCCAGCAGCTTAAACAGTTATGAGCAGTTCTTC.

This clonotype has at least ten counts. The chain is built from TRBV29-1 and TRBJ1-2, with 8 nucleotides matching TRBD1. The CDR3 consists of 12 residues. The J segment lost 8 bases and the V segment lost 3 bases, leaving 5 bases of the junction unmatched. Germline CDR1 and CDR2: SQVTM and ANQGSEA. The CDR3 DNA reads as TGCAGCGTTGACCAGGGGGCAGCGGGCTACACCTTC. It encodes CSVDQGAAGYTF. The variable domain in full, with the rest retrieved from reference TRBV29-1 and TRBJ1-2, is SAVISQKPSRDICQRGTSLTIQCQVDSQVTMMFWYRQQPGQSLTLIATANQGSEATYESGFVIDKFPISRPNLTFSTLTVSNMSPEDSSIYLCSVDQGAAGYTFGSGTRLTVV.

This sequence joins TRBV5-1 and TRBJ2-1; 10 nucleotides align to TRBD2. After removal of 6 bases from V and 1 base from J, the junction contained 4 bases not matched to a gene. The CDR3 runs to 15 residues. The V gene's germline CDR1 is SGHRS and CDR2 YFSETQ. This CDR3 is CASTTAGGSYNEQFF. CDR3 sequence (DNA): TGCGCCAGCACTACAGCGGGAGGGTCCTACAATGAGCAGTTCTTC.

V is TRBV20-1 and J is TRBJ2-7; 13 bases match TRBD2. The J call may not be correct, given that the DNA end is closer to TRBJ2-5. CDR1 and CDR2 (germline): DFQATT, SNEGSKA (reference sequence). The CDR3 is 15 residues long. CDR3 DNA: TGCAGTGCCCAACAAGCGGGACTAGCGGGAAAGACCCAGTACTTC. It yields the protein CSAQQAGLAGKTQYF.

This clonotype was observed once. The chain has TRBV7-9 and TRBJ2-6; D gene unclear. Germline CDR1 and CDR2: SEHNR and FQNEAQ (reference sequence). This CDR3 is 12 amino acids long. Trimming left V 11 bases short and J 4 bases short, with 9 bases between. CDR3 residues: CASFSGANVLTF. The CDR3 nucleotides are TGTGCCTCTTTTTCCGGGGCCAACGTCCTGACTTTC.

The chain employs TRBV6-2 or TRBV6-3 and TRBJ1-1, with a tentative D call TRBD1 (5 bases). The CDR3 runs 16 residues. CDR1 and CDR2 (germline): MNHEY, SVGEGT. Trimming pared 7 bases from V and 1 base from J, leaving 19 bases between. CDR3: CASTLIEGRGNTEAFF. For the CDR3, the DNA is TGTGCCAGCACCCTAATAGAGGGGCGCGGGAACACTGAAGCTTTCTTT.

At least ten counts were recorded for this clonotype. The chain joins TRBV20-1 to TRBJ2-7, with 7 bases lining up with TRBD1. This CDR3 comprises 12 residues. The junction had 9 bases not matched to a gene; V was cut back by 6 bases and J by 7 bases. Germline CDR1 and CDR2: DFQATT and SNEGSKA (reference sequence). DNA of the CDR3: TGCAGTGCCACGACAGGGCCCTGGGAGCAGTACTTC. Translated, it gives CSATTGPWEQYF.

This clonotype was seen at least ten times. The chain is built from TRBV5-1 and TRBJ2-7; 7 bases are shared with TRBD1. Unmatched junction bases numbered 4, after V lost 1 base and J lost 3 bases. Per germline, CDR1 SGHRS and CDR2 YFSETQ. This CDR3 is 14 amino acids long. CDR3 in amino acids: CASSLTGVNYEQYF. The CDR3 DNA sequence: TGCGCCAGCAGCTTGACAGGGGTCAACTACGAGCAGTACTTC.

This clonotype came up a few times. One base away lies a much larger clone, so this may be a sequencing read error. The rearrangement links TRBV29-1 to TRBJ2-5; D perhaps matches TRBD2 (5 bases). Germline V gene sequence: CDR1 SQVTM, CDR2 ANQGSEA. The CDR3 is 13 residues long. The V gene lost 3 bases and the J gene lost 11 bases, with 19 bases spanning the gap. In nucleotides, the CDR3 is TGCAGCGTTGATAAAATAAGAGGGAATGAGCAGTACTTC. Translated: CSVDKIRGNEQYF.

This clonotype was recorded a few times. The rearrangement links TRBV20-1 to TRBJ2-5, with 9 nucleotides matching TRBD2. Trimming cost V 7 bases and J 2 bases; bases outside gene matches: 2. The length of the CDR3 is 12 residues. Germline V gene lookup returns CDR1 DFQATT and CDR2 SNEGSKA (reference sequence). The CDR3 DNA reads TGCAGTGGTAGCGGGGGACAAGAGACCCAGTACTTC. Amino acid sequence: CSGSGGQETQYF.

Only one count was recorded for this clonotype. The chain joins TRBV6-1 to TRBJ1-3; unclear D gene. Germline values: CDR1 MNHNS, CDR2 SASEGT. The CDR3 covers 14 residues. Trimming removed 7 bases at V and 0 bases at J, with 10 bases between. CDR3 protein: CASKEGPSGNTIYF. For the CDR3, the DNA is TGTGCCAGCAAAGAGGGCCCCTCTGGAAACACCATATATTTT.

This clonotype was picked up many times. This rearrangement joins TRBV29-1 to TRBJ2-3; 11 nucleotides match TRBD1. Germline CDR1 SQVTM, CDR2 ANQGSEA. Trimming cost V 3 bases and J 7 bases; bases outside gene matches: 9. CDR3 length equals 15 residues. CDR3 amino acids: CSVERAGTGGNTQYF. DNA of the CDR3: TGCAGCGTTGAGAGGGCCGGGACAGGGGGAAATACGCAGTATTTT.